One sample yielded the 6 T cell receptor beta chains listed below, sequenced in a study of blood T cell repertoires in COVID-19. Assay: immunoSEQ multiplex PCR; the TCRdb copy retains only in-frame clones and omits some. This sample carries 120,000 or so clones, around 90% of them seen once, and the ten largest clones take over 1.5%. Sequencing was done on a sample of peripheral blood. The receptors come from a human donor in a cohort sampled during active COVID-19.

This sequence joins TRBV14 and TRBJ2-5, with a tentative D call TRBD2 (6 bases). This CDR3 is built from 16 residues. Germline values: CDR1 SGHDN, CDR2 FVKESK. The V end lost 0 bases, the J end lost 5 bases, and 16 bases lay between the germline ends. The DNA for the CDR3 is TGTGCCAGCAGCCAAGAAACGGGACTCCGGGGGGAGACCCAGTACTTC. It translates to CASSQETGLRGETQYF.

A remark on this clone: The germline gene is not matched at one end of the junction; a read error may be the cause. The chain employs TRBV11-2 and TRBJ1-6; 8 nucleotides align to TRBD1. The V gene's germline CDR1 is SGHAT and CDR2 FQNNGV. The CDR3 runs 14 residues. CDR3 bases: TGTGCCAGCAGCGTAGACAGGGGCGGTTCACCCCTCCACTTT. It is translated as CASSVDRGGSPLHF.

This chain joins TRBV7-9 and TRBJ1-2, with D uncertain. In germline, CDR1 is SEHNR, CDR2 FQNEAQ (reference sequence). This CDR3 spans 15 amino acids. The V end was cut by 1 base, the J end by 3 bases, with 12 bases between. The CDR3 protein is CASSLGAGSYYGYTF. In DNA, the CDR3 is TGTGCCAGCAGCTTAGGGGCTGGGTCTTACTATGGCTACACCTTC.

The chain combines TRBV2 with TRBJ2-1, with D perhaps TRBD2 (6 bases). The V gene's germline CDR1 is SNHLY and CDR2 FYNNEI. The CDR3 loop spans 14 amino acids. Trimming stripped 4 bases from V and 3 bases from J, with 10 bases between. CDR3 coding DNA: TGTGCCAGCAGTGTTACGGGAGTCTACAATGAGCAGTTCTTC. Protein sequence: CASSVTGVYNEQFF.

This chain uses TRBV4-1 with TRBJ2-3, with TRBD2 matching 13 bases. CDR1 and CDR2 from the germline V gene are MGHRA and YSYEKL. V dropped 4 bases and J dropped 2; count of bases not matched to a gene: 6. This CDR3 is built from 17 residues. CDR3 sequence reads: CASSLRTSGGFTDTQYF. CDR3 nucleotides: TGCGCCAGCAGCCTCCGGACTAGCGGGGGATTCACAGATACGCAGTATTTT.

The chain is built from TRBV5-8 and TRBJ1-5, with 7 nucleotides matching TRBD1. The germline V gene encodes CDR1 SGHTS and CDR2 YDEGEE. With 0 bases clipped from V and 3 bases from J, the junction kept 3 bases outside the gene matches. CDR3 size: 15 residues. The chain's CDR3 is CASSLGDSSNQPQHF. CDR3 coding DNA: TGTGCCAGCAGCTTGGGGGACAGTTCCAATCAGCCCCAGCATTTT.